This T cell receptor (beta chain) was captured by sequencing in a study of tumor-infiltrating lymphocytes in primary liver carcinoma. The input was around 0.5 ug total RNA; TCR beta cDNA was made from it with a constant-region primer. Researchers made the TCR beta libraries by running three nested multiplex PCR rounds with slightly modified ARM-PCR. The opening two PCR rounds, 10 cycles each, paired TRBV1-TRBV30 forward primers with a C-beta reverse primer. MiXCR, applied by TCRdb to the multiplex PCR reads, yields one record per CDR3 protein. The sample gives tens of thousands of distinct CDR3 sequences, around 80% of which show up once; around 41% is in the top ten. The germline V gene encodes CDR1 LGHNA and CDR2 YSLEER. The V end lost 1 base, the J end lost 7 bases, and 18 bases lay between the germline ends. The CDR3 length is 16 residues. Unsorted bulk tissue of about 20-32 mg yielded co-extracted RNA and DNA.

The TCR comes from a woman aged 25-40 years with primary liver carcinoma and hepatitis B virus infection. V and J are TRBV4-3 and TRBJ2-3; D perhaps matches TRBD2 (6 bases). What was sequenced was tumor-adjacent normal liver tissue. The CDR3 sequence: CASSQGFAGTRHTQYF. Here the CDR3 DNA reads TGCGCCAGCAGCCAAGGCTTTGCGGGAACCAGACATACGCAGTATTTT.